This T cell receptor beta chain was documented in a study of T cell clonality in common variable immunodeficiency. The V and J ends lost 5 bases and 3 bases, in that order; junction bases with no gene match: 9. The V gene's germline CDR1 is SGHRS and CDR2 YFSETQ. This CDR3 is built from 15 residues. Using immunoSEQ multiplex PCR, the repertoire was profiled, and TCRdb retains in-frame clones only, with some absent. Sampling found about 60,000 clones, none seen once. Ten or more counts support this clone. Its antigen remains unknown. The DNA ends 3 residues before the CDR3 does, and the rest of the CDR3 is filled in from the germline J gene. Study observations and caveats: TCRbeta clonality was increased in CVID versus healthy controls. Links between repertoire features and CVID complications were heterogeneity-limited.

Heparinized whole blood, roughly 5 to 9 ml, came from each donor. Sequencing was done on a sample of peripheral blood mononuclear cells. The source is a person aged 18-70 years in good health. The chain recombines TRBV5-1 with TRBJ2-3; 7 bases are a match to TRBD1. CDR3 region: CASSYSGGRTDTQYF. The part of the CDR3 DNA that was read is TGCGCCAGCAGTTATTCAGGGGGAAGGACAGATACG.